Detailed here is one T cell receptor (beta chain). The clone's antigen remains unknown. The input lacks base qualities; no much larger clone sits a single base away. For sequencing of the TCRbeta CDR3 region, genomic DNA was extracted from the sorted cells. TCRbeta CDR3 regions were sequenced using the immunoSEQ Assay. What TCRdb holds here is the immuneACCESS table cut down to in-frame rearrangements. Part of the clones is not present; checked against another copy, under half of the missing clones reflect an unresolved V gene, and the others are unexplained. The sample profile shows 130,000 or so clones; approximately 90% of them were found once. The ten largest account for 1.1% of the sample. This record comes from a study of OX40 agonist ivuxolimab in advanced cancers. With regard to the full study: Ivuxolimab was a fully human IgG2 agonistic monoclonal antibody targeting the costimulatory receptor OX40 (CD134). Intravenous ivuxolimab was administered to patients every 2 weeks at six dose levels: 0.01, 0.1, 0.3, 1.5, 3 and 10 mg/kg. Of the approximately 54 dose-escalation patients, hepatocellular carcinoma was present in about 20, melanoma in some 15, renal cell carcinoma in 9 and head and neck cancer in 9. The dose-escalation cohort was 82.7% male with a mean age of about 58 years, ranging from roughly 23 to 85. Patients were allowed to have had prior anti-PD-1, anti-PD-L1 or anti-CTLA-4 therapy, and around 40% of the dose-escalation patients had previously received checkpoint inhibitors. Partial responses occurred in three dose-escalation patients, of whom one had hepatocellular carcinoma and two had cutaneous melanoma. Peripheral TCRbeta sequencing aimed to test whether ivuxolimab altered TCR sequence diversity and caused clonal T-cell expansion. The paper covers the monotherapy dose-escalation part of the phase I ivuxolimab trial, which included N of about 56 patients. Overall study results and their limits: Which antigens the clonally expanded peripheral T cells were specific for was not determined. On average, CD8+ T cells showed more expanded clones than CD4+ T cells after ivuxolimab. Low levels of normalized T-cell clonal expansion were also seen in some patients who did not respond. Partial responders in the 0.1-3.0 mg/kg groups had among the lowest normalized peripheral clonal expansion, especially among CD8+ T cells. At doses from 0.1 to 3.0 mg/kg, clonal expansion was seen in both CD4+ and CD8+ blood T cells between baseline and week 6.

The CDR3 holds 14 amino acids from the cysteine to the phenylalanine. The read is trimmed to its CDR3 DNA, 42 bases read in frame from base 1. Germline trimming amounts to 2 bases on V and 6 bases on J, with 2 as the count of junction bases outside the gene matches. Reading the germline V gene gives CDR1 MNHEY and CDR2 SVGAGI. Patients with autoimmune disease history or receiving systemic immunosuppression were excluded from the trial. In every dose cohort, peripheral blood was drawn for TCR sequencing at baseline, cycle 4 day 1, and cycle 7 day 1. The samples were drawn from a first-in-human, open-label, multicenter phase I dose-escalation trial of ivuxolimab. Adults with locally advanced or metastatic head and neck squamous cell, hepatocellular, melanoma or renal cell carcinoma were enrolled in the trial. Before TCR sequencing, CD4+ and CD8+ T cells were separately sorted from peripheral blood.

This specimen consisted of CD4+ or CD8+ T cells sorted from blood, obtained in a trial of the OX40 agonist ivuxolimab. The clonotype comes from an adult with an advanced solid tumor such as melanoma, head and neck, liver or kidney cancer. The chain links TRBV6-5 with TRBJ2-3, with 10 bases aligning to TRBD1. The CDR3 corresponds to CASSYQTGGDTQYF. The DNA is as follows: TGTGCCAGCAGTTACCAGACAGGGGGCGATACGCAGTATTTT.